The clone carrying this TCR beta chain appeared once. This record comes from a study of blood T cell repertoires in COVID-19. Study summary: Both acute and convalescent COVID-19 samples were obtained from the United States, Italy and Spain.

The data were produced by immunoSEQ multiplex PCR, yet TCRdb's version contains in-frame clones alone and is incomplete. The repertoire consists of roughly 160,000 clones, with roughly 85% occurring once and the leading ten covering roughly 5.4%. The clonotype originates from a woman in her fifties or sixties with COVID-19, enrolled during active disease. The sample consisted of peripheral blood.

The CDR3: CASSPQYNEQFF. The CDR3 nucleotides are TGTGCCAGCAGTCCCCAATACAATGAGCAGTTCTTC. This chain links TRBV28 with TRBJ2-1; D is unclear. V shed 5 bases and J shed 4 bases, with 6 bases lying between them. The germline gives CDR1 MDHEN, CDR2 SYDVKM. The CDR3 loop spans 12 amino acids. The whole variable domain, filled in from reference TRBV28 and TRBJ2-1, reads DVKVTQSSRYLVKRTGEKVFLECVQDMDHENMFWYRQDPGLGLRLIYFSYDVKMKEKGDIPEGYSVSREKKERFSLILESASTNQTSMYLCASSPQYNEQFFGPGTRLTVL.